The clone carrying this T cell receptor beta chain was observed many times. As yet, its antigen is unknown. The data derive from a study of T-cell reconstitution after alpha-beta-depleted transplantation in children. General study results and limits: Reportedly, roughly two months post-transplant, alpha-beta T cells arose from several hundred expanded graft clones.

The TCRbeta library incorporated unique molecular identifiers. TCRdb itself ran the PCR reads through MiXCR, one entry per CDR3 protein. The table shows approximately 500,000 distinct CDR3 sequences, with more than 9% occurring only once. V trimming: 10 bases; J trimming: 4 bases; junction bases outside the gene matches: 18. This CDR3 contains 16 residues. Germline CDR1 is MRHNA and CDR2 is SNTAGT. Specimen: PBMCs, collected before TCRalphabeta/CD19-depleted stem cell transplant. The TCR sequence derives from a child younger than 10 with inherited bone marrow failure, due to receive a stem cell transplant. This chain links TRBV6-4 with TRBJ2-5; TRBD1 aligns across 7 bases. This chain's CDR3 is CANLTGIDRVAETQYF. CDR3 nucleotides: TGTGCCAACCTAACGGGAATCGACAGGGTGGCAGAGACCCAGTACTTC.